These 17 T cell receptor beta chains were all obtained from the same sample, sequenced in a study of beta chain features in type 1 diabetes. The investigators reverse transcribed all of the isolated RNA, so they sequenced expressed TCRB transcripts. Repertoires were generated with immunoSEQ multiplex PCR, while TCRdb's copy carries only in-frame clones and drops some. The sample lists about 180,000 clones, approximately 13% seen once, with 0.62% in the top ten. Sequencing was carried out using central memory CD4+ T cells from blood. These receptor sequences come from a woman younger than 30 in good health.

This clone occurred a few times. The V and J genes are TRBV30 and TRBJ2-3, with 12 bases aligning to TRBD2. From germline, CDR1 is GTSNPN and CDR2 SVGIG (reference sequence). Trimming cost V 1 base and J 3 bases; bases outside gene matches: 2. CDR3 length equals 15 residues. The DNA of the CDR3 is TGTGCCTGGAGTGGACTAGCGGGAGTTACAGATACGCAGTATTTT. The encoded protein is CAWSGLAGVTDTQYF.

This clone was detected only a few times. The chain uses TRBV11-2 and TRBJ2-1; the match to TRBD2 covers 8 bases. CDR1 and CDR2 (germline): SGHAT, FQNNGV. V shed 1 base and J 8 bases; nucleotides not matched to a gene: 1. This CDR3 contains 13 residues. The CDR3 DNA sequence: TGTGCCAGCAGCTTAGCGGGAGGGGATGAGCAGTTCTTC. Translated, it gives CASSLAGGDEQFF.

This clone was picked up a small number of times. The rearrangement links TRBV30 to TRBJ2-3; D unresolved. The V gene lost 3 bases and the J gene lost 1 base, with 8 bases spanning the gap. CDR1 is GTSNPN, CDR2 SVGIG, per germline (reference sequence). The CDR3 has 13 amino acids. CDR3 residues: CAWSPTGTDTQYF. As DNA, the CDR3 is TGTGCCTGGAGCCCTACAGGCACAGATACGCAGTATTTT.

This clone was counted between two and nine times. The chain employs TRBV5-1 and TRBJ2-7; 9 nucleotides line up with TRBD1. CDR1 SGHRS and CDR2 YFSETQ come from the germline V gene. The CDR3 runs 13 residues. J gave up 6 bases and V 4 bases, and 5 bases lay outside the gene matches. CDR3 residues: CASSRGQGGEQYF. The CDR3 bases are TGCGCCAGCAGCCGGGGACAGGGTGGCGAGCAGTACTTC.

This clone was observed a handful of times. V gene TRBV9 combines with J gene TRBJ2-2; D gene unclear. The CDR3 is made up of 13 amino acids. Germline loops: CDR1 SGDLS, CDR2 YYNGEE. Trimming stripped 4 bases from V and 4 bases from J, with 8 bases between. As DNA, the CDR3 is TGTGCCAGCAGCCCGCGGCCCACCGGGGAGCTGTTTTTT. Its protein product is CASSPRPTGELFF.

This clone was recorded a few times. This sequence joins TRBV29-1 and TRBJ2-7, with D possibly matching TRBD2 (7 bases). Germline CDR1 reads SQVTM; CDR2 reads ANQGSEA. V was shortened by 0 bases and J by 4 bases, with 16 bases between the two germline ends. The CDR3 spans 15 residues. The CDR3, as DNA: TGCAGCGTTGAAGACGGGCGGGGGCTTAAATACGAGCAGTACTTC. Translation gives CSVEDGRGLKYEQYF.

The chain couples TRBV7-9 to TRBJ2-7; D might be TRBD1 (5 bases). Germline CDR1 and CDR2: SEHNR and FQNEAQ (reference sequence). The CDR3 contains 13 residues. V lost 8 bases and J 1 base, leaving 12 bases between the germline ends. The CDR3 loop is CASRPPGSYEQYF. The CDR3 nucleotides read TGTGCCAGCCGGCCCCCAGGGTCCTACGAGCAGTACTTC.

This clone was seen more than once but under ten times. The chain employs TRBV29-1 and TRBJ2-7; 12 bases agree with TRBD2. CDR3 length: 15 amino acids. Trimming at V came to 4 bases and at J to 3 bases, leaving 7 bases not matched to a gene. Germline values: CDR1 SQVTM, CDR2 ANQGSEA. CDR3 coding DNA: TGCAGCGTTGGGGTGGGACTAGCGGGCCTCTACGAGCAGTACTTC. Protein: CSVGVGLAGLYEQYF.

This rearrangement joins TRBV29-1 to TRBJ2-7; 9 nucleotides align to TRBD2. Germline assignment: CDR1 SQVTM and CDR2 ANQGSEA. With 3 bases clipped from V and 2 bases from J, the junction kept 8 bases outside the gene matches. This CDR3 has 15 residues. CDR3 amino acids: CSVEIYSGSTYEQYF. As DNA, the CDR3 is TGCAGCGTTGAGATATATAGCGGGAGCACCTACGAGCAGTACTTC.

This clone occurred once. The chain has TRBV7-2 and TRBJ2-7, with 8 bases fitting TRBD2. V shed 9 bases and J 6 bases; nucleotides not matched to a gene: 4. CDR1 and CDR2 from the germline V gene are SGHTA and FQGNSA. CDR3 size: 11 residues. The CDR3 spells CASTSGREQYF. Here the CDR3 DNA reads TGTGCCAGTACTAGCGGCCGCGAGCAGTACTTC.

This clone came up a few times. The chain combines TRBV5-6 with TRBJ1-1, with D perhaps TRBD1 (6 bases). This CDR3 has 14 amino acids. The germline V gene encodes CDR1 SGHDT and CDR2 YYEEEE. V was trimmed by 4 bases and J by 4 bases, leaving 14 bases between them. This CDR3 reads CASSPGTPATEAFF. The CDR3 DNA reads as TGTGCCAGCAGCCCGGGGACACCAGCCACTGAAGCTTTCTTT.

J is TRBJ1-5 and V is TRBV5-1, with a tentative D call TRBD1 (5 bases). Germline CDR1 reads SGHRS; CDR2 reads YFSETQ. Trimming left V 1 base short and J 1 base short, with 12 bases between. This CDR3 region has 16 residues. This CDR3 reads CASSLQGLGSNQPQHF. CDR3 in DNA: TGCGCCAGCAGCTTGCAGGGACTTGGGAGCAATCAGCCCCAGCATTTT.

This clone has a handful of counts. The rearrangement links TRBV29-1 to TRBJ2-1; TRBD2 matches at 11 bases. J was trimmed by 7 bases and V by 4 bases; bases with no gene match: 3. This CDR3 contains 13 residues. Germline loops: CDR1 SQVTM, CDR2 ANQGSEA. The CDR3 nucleotides read TGCAGCGTTGGGTCTAGCGGGAGGAATGAGCAGTTCTTC. Translated, it gives CSVGSSGRNEQFF.

The chain carries TRBV2 and TRBJ2-1; 8 bases match TRBD2. Trimming cost V 6 bases and J 6 bases; bases outside gene matches: 1. This CDR3 has 12 amino acids. Per germline, CDR1 SNHLY and CDR2 FYNNEI. In nucleotides, the CDR3 is TGTGCCAGCAGGGGGACTAGCAATGAGCAGTTCTTC. Protein: CASRGTSNEQFF.

This clone has only a few counts. The rearrangement uses TRBV5-1 and TRBJ2-7, with D possibly TRBD1 on 7 matching bases. The germline CDR1 and CDR2 sequences are SGHRS and YFSETQ. Trimming took 4 bases from V and 1 from J, leaving 12 bases between them. The CDR3 runs to 14 residues. Here the CDR3 reads CASSGRTGSYEQYF. CDR3 nucleotide sequence: TGCGCCAGCAGCGGGAGGACAGGTTCCTACGAGCAGTACTTC.

This clone was recorded many times. The chain links TRBV29-1 to TRBJ1-1; D remains ambiguous. The V end lost 7 bases, the J end lost 1 base, and 10 bases lay between the germline ends. CDR1 is SQVTM, CDR2 ANQGSEA, per germline. CDR3 length: 12 residues. Written as DNA, the CDR3 is TGCAGCGCTGCTTCGAGGAACACTGAAGCTTTCTTT. Its protein product is CSAASRNTEAFF. Full variable domain (remainder filled in from reference TRBV29-1 and TRBJ1-1): SAVISQKPSRDICQRGTSLTIQCQVDSQVTMMFWYRQQPGQSLTLIATANQGSEATYESGFVIDKFPISRPNLTFSTLTVSNMSPEDSSIYLCSAASRNTEAFFGQGTRLTVV.

This clone was seen a few times. The chain uses TRBV7-9 and TRBJ2-3; 10 nucleotides agree with TRBD2. This CDR3 is built from 16 residues. Germline CDR1 SEHNR, CDR2 FQNEAQ (reference sequence). The ends lost 2 bases at V and 2 bases at J; junction bases unmatched: 4. The CDR3 DNA is TGTGCCAGCAGCTTACAACTAGCGGGGTCCACAGATACGCAGTATTTT. Translated, it gives CASSLQLAGSTDTQYF.